The clone carrying this T cell receptor beta chain was recorded only once. Random hexamers served to reverse transcribe about 0.5 to 1 ug RNA. An immunoSEQ multiplex PCR amplified TCR beta CDR3 over 54 Vbeta and 13 Jbeta. TCRdb processed the immunoSEQ multiplex PCR reads anew with MiXCR; each CDR3 protein has one entry. The sample lists some 190,000 distinct CDR3 sequences, 85% to 95% occurring once. V lost 3 bases, J lost 0 bases, and 12 bases lay in between. The germline CDR1 and CDR2 sequences are KGHDR and SFDVKD. This CDR3 has 16 amino acids. The data originate from a study of CD8 T cells in Susac syndrome. Healthy donors formed controls matched for age and sex. In contrast to the negatively isolated CD8+ and CD4+ T cells, TEMRA cells were FACS-enriched.

This chain links TRBV24-1 with TRBJ2-3, with D perhaps being TRBD1 or TRBD2 (5 bases each). Sequencing was carried out using CD4+ T cells from PBMCs. The TCR sequence derives from a human donor in good health. The CDR3 sequence is CATSDPSGPSTDTQYF. Written as DNA, the CDR3 is TGTGCCACCAGTGATCCGTCGGGACCTAGCACAGATACGCAGTATTTT.